Included here is one TCR beta chain sequence, with context. Autoimmune disease history or systemic immunosuppression was exclusionary. CDR3 length: 14 residues. The germline CDR1 and CDR2 sequences are LNHDA and SQIVND (reference sequence). Trimming took 4 bases from V and 5 from J, leaving 12 bases between them. Profiled with immunoSEQ multiplex PCR; TCRdb holds only in-frame clones, not every one. The sample holds 20,000 to 25,000 clones, about 82% seen once. This sample stems from a study of OX40 agonist ivuxolimab in advanced cancers. For the study at large: All patients had ivuxolimab intravenously every 2 weeks at 0.01 to 10 mg/kg.

The sequencing here drew on CD4+ or CD8+ T cells sorted from blood, taken in a trial of the OX40 agonist ivuxolimab. The V call is TRBV19, the J call TRBJ1-5, with D possibly being TRBD1 (5 bases). This TCR was sampled from an adult with an advanced solid tumor such as melanoma, head and neck, liver or kidney cancer. The CDR3 DNA reads as TGTGCCAGTAGTAACCCGACAGCACATCAGCCCCAGCATTTT. It codes for CASSNPTAHQPQHF.